This T cell receptor (beta chain) was profiled in a study of blood T cells in healthy people across ages. Overall study findings and caveats: Fewer expanded clones and more diversity marked long-lived versus aged donors.

This clonotype has a handful of counts. The antigen remains undetermined. Primed by a sample-barcoded 5' primer and a J-beta primer mix, a second PCR proceeded for about 7 to 11 cycles. A template-switch adaptor with 12 random nucleotides tagged each cDNA molecule. One entry per CDR3 protein, called by TCRdb with MiXCR from the 5' RACE reads. The repertoire includes approximately 820,000 distinct CDR3 sequences, under 45% of them detected once, and about 21% sits in the top ten. Trimming cost V 0 bases and J 0 bases, with 12 bases left between them. This CDR3 has 17 residues. Total RNA extracted from each sample amounted to at least 5 micrograms.

Sequencing was done on a sample of blood. This sequence originates from a man aged 55 to 69 in good health. V and J are TRBV12-3 or TRBV12-4 and TRBJ1-3; D is possibly TRBD1 (5 bases). CDR3 in DNA: TGTGCCAGCAGTTTAGCGAGGACACACTCCTCTGGAAACACCATATATTTT. Translated, it gives CASSLARTHSSGNTIYF.